This TCR beta chain was profiled in a study of graft-versus-host responses after intestinal transplantation. CDR1 is SGHTA, CDR2 FQGNSA, per germline. The CDR3 is 12 amino acids. With 5 bases removed from V and 9 bases from J, the gap between germline ends came to 8 bases. As to this clone: Its target is unknown.

Clones were read by immunoSEQ multiplex PCR, and TCRdb kept only the in-frame ones, dropping some. The sample records 100,000 or so clones, approximately 90% being singletons. The sequence came from a human donor who received an intestinal transplant. V is TRBV7-2 and J is TRBJ1-6, with D perhaps matching TRBD1 (6 bases). This sample comprised unstimulated CD4+ T cells sorted from spleen or lymph node cells, obtained before intestinal transplant. The CDR3 coding sequence is TGTGCCAGCAGCACAGGGTTTTCACCCCTCCACTTT. This gives the protein CASSTGFSPLHF.